These T cell receptor beta chains were read from a single sample in a study of blood T cell repertoires in COVID-19. Profiling relied on immunoSEQ multiplex PCR, and the TCRdb table lists in-frame clones only, not all of them. This table has about 59,000 clones, over 75% appearing once. Input material: peripheral blood. All receptors derive from a human donor in a cohort sampled during active COVID-19. Both conserved end residues are part of each CDR3. The D gene is left open where the match is weak. Only some rows state a clone size, as once, few, many or a class for expanded clones.

CASSLRLGLADYNEQFF	TGTGCCAGCAGCCTCCGCCTGGGACTAGCGGACTACAATGAGCAGTTCTTC	TRBV5-6	-	TRBD2	TRBJ2-1
CASSQVRGYGYTF	TGCGCCAGCAGCCAAGTTAGGGGCTATGGCTACACCTTC	TRBV4-3	-	-	TRBJ1-2
CASSGGPPYGYTF	TGTGCCAGCAGCGGCGGGCCCCCCTATGGCTACACCTTC	TRBV5-5	few	-	TRBJ1-2
CASSTDRGSQPQHF	TGTGCCAGCAGTACGGACAGGGGGAGTCAGCCCCAGCATTTT	TRBV6-2/TRBV6-3	-	TRBD1	TRBJ1-5
CASSPGLAGEREQFF	TGTGCCAGCTCACCGGGACTAGCGGGGGAACGAGAGCAGTTCTTC	TRBV18	-	TRBD2	TRBJ2-1
CASSAGHNSGNTIYF	TGTGCCAGCAGCGCTGGACACAACTCTGGAAACACCATATATTTT	TRBV7-6	-	-	TRBJ1-3
CASSAGTGGYNEQFF	TGTGCCAGCAGCGCCGGGACAGGGGGATACAATGAGCAGTTCTTC	TRBV2	-	TRBD1	TRBJ2-1
CASSLSGRGVSTDTQYF	TGTGCCAGCAGCTTGTCGGGGAGGGGGGTTAGCACAGATACGCAGTATTTT	TRBV7-2	-	-	TRBJ2-3
CASRPQDRGLGYTF	TGTGCCAGCAGACCTCAGGACAGGGGGCTTGGCTACACCTTC	TRBV27	-	TRBD1	TRBJ1-2
CASSPPRGNNSPLHF	TGTGCCAGCAGTCCACCCAGGGGTAACAATTCACCCCTCCACTTT	TRBV6-5	-	-	TRBJ1-6
CASSVTGTGTRDGYTF	TGTGCCAGCAGCGTTACCGGGACAGGGACCCGGGATGGCTACACCTTC	TRBV9	-	TRBD1	TRBJ1-2
CASSLTSGEYNEQFF	TGTGCCAGCAGCTTAACTAGCGGGGAATACAATGAGCAGTTCTTC	TRBV7-3	-	TRBD2	TRBJ2-1
CASSSGINQPQHF	TGTGCCAGCAGTTCAGGGATCAATCAGCCCCAGCATTTT	TRBV27	once	-	TRBJ1-5
CASSLDIKISGANVLTF	TGTGCCAGCAGCTTAGACATCAAAATCTCTGGGGCCAACGTCCTGACTTTC	TRBV7-8	-	-	TRBJ2-6
CASSAQGTAYGYTF	TGTGCCAGCAGCGCCCAGGGAACCGCCTATGGCTACACCTTC	TRBV9	-	-	TRBJ1-2
CASLTPGQGQETQYF	TGTGCCAGCCTAACACCCGGACAGGGCCAAGAGACCCAGTACTTC	TRBV2	many	TRBD1	TRBJ2-5
CASNPLGQGHTEAFF	TGCGCCAGCAACCCACTCGGACAGGGACACACTGAAGCTTTCTTT	TRBV5-1	-	TRBD1	TRBJ1-1
CASSQEPTAVSGEQYF	TGCGCCAGCAGCCAAGAACCAACGGCGGTGAGTGGGGAGCAGTACTTC	TRBV4-1	-	-	TRBJ2-7
CASSTHNNYGYTF	TGTGCCAGTAGTACACATAATAACTATGGCTACACCTTC	TRBV19	-	-	TRBJ1-2
CASSERDFYEQYF	TGTGCCAGCAGCGAAAGGGACTTCTACGAGCAGTACTTC	TRBV9	-	-	TRBJ2-7
CASRATGNTEAFF	TGTGCCAGCAGGGCGACAGGGAACACTGAAGCTTTCTTT	TRBV5-4	-	-	TRBJ1-1
CASSQESSGGQDYGYTF	TGTGCCAGCAGCCAGGAGTCATCAGGGGGCCAGGACTATGGCTACACCTTC	TRBV5-5	-	TRBD1	TRBJ1-2
CASSSISTGNYGYTF	TGTGCCAGCAGTTCGATCTCAACAGGGAACTATGGCTACACCTTC	TRBV27	-	-	TRBJ1-2
CASSEWRNEQFF	TGTGCCAGCAGTGAATGGAGAAATGAGCAGTTCTTC	TRBV2	-	-	TRBJ2-1
CASSLGTANYGYTF	TGCGCCAGCAGCTTGGGGACAGCTAACTATGGCTACACCTTC	TRBV5-1	-	-	TRBJ1-2
CASSEARGGVEGGYTF	TGTGCCAGCAGTGAAGCGAGGGGGGGCGTAGAGGGTGGCTACACCTTC	TRBV2	-	-	TRBJ1-2
CASSYSSGVNTIYF	TGTGCCAGCAGTTACTCGTCAGGCGTGAACACCATATATTTT	TRBV6-2/TRBV6-3	few	-	TRBJ1-3
CASSQVLGQQETQYF	TGCGCCAGCAGCCAAGTGTTAGGACAGCAAGAGACCCAGTACTTC	TRBV4-3	-	-	TRBJ2-5
CASSPTGVGEQYF	TGTGCCAGCAGCCCGACAGGGGTAGGCGAGCAGTACTTC	TRBV11-2	-	TRBD1	TRBJ2-7
CASSPGGVSTDTQYF	TGTGCCAGCAGCCCAGGCGGGGTTAGCACAGATACGCAGTATTTT	TRBV3-1/TRBV3-2	-	-	TRBJ2-3
CASSLDFSSAEAFF	TGTGCCAGCAGCTTAGATTTTAGTTCGGCTGAAGCTTTCTTT	TRBV7-9	-	-	TRBJ1-1
CASSYSRRGRVDGYTF	TGTGCCAGCAGTTACTCGAGGAGAGGCAGGGTTGATGGCTACACCTTC	TRBV6-2/TRBV6-3	-	-	TRBJ1-2
CASSRTSGGGDTQYF	TGCGCCAGCAGCCGCACTAGCGGGGGAGGTGATACGCAGTATTTT	TRBV5-1	-	TRBD2	TRBJ2-3
CASSLAGAQETQYF	TGTGCCAGCAGCTTAGCCGGTGCACAAGAGACCCAGTACTTC	TRBV7-9	-	-	TRBJ2-5
CAIRGGGPGELFF	TGTGCCATCAGGGGAGGGGGGCCCGGGGAGCTGTTTTTT	TRBV10-3	once	-	TRBJ2-2
CASSSVGREFGYGYTF	TGTGCCAGCAGCTCAGTGGGCCGGGAATTTGGCTATGGCTACACCTTC	TRBV7-8	-	-	TRBJ1-2
CASSVQEGTYEQYF	TGTGCCAGCAGCGTACAAGAGGGCACCTACGAGCAGTACTTC	TRBV9	-	-	TRBJ2-7
CSVGGVGSYGYTF	TGCAGCGTTGGCGGGGTAGGAAGCTATGGCTACACCTTC	TRBV29-1	-	-	TRBJ1-2
CASSDQGSYEQYF	TGTGCCAGCAGTGATCAGGGCTCCTACGAGCAGTACTTC	TRBV2	-	-	TRBJ2-7
CASTWAGNTEAFF	TGTGCCAGCACCTGGGCGGGGAACACTGAAGCTTTCTTT	TRBV11-2	-	-	TRBJ1-1
CASSYRGQVTEAFF	TGTGCCAGCAGTTACAGGGGGCAGGTCACTGAAGCTTTCTTT	TRBV6-5	-	TRBD1	TRBJ1-1
CASSSTGLVTGNTIYF	TGTGCCAGCAGTTCCACGGGACTAGTGACTGGAAACACCATATATTTT	TRBV6-5	-	-	TRBJ1-3
CASSSSGFLGPDTQYF	TGTGCCAGCAGTTCGAGCGGGTTTTTGGGGCCAGATACGCAGTATTTT	TRBV6-6	-	-	TRBJ2-3
CAIRTGGENTIYF	TGTGCCATCAGGACAGGGGGCGAAAACACCATATATTTT	TRBV10-3	-	TRBD1	TRBJ1-3
CASRGTGNVKNIQYF	TGTGCCAGCAGGGGGACAGGGAATGTGAAAAACATTCAGTACTTC	TRBV2	-	TRBD1	TRBJ2-4
CASSESGARDTQYF	TGTGCCAGCAGTGAAAGTGGGGCTAGAGATACGCAGTATTTT	TRBV6-1	-	-	TRBJ2-3
CASSPQNGQGNQPQHF	TGTGCCAGCTCACCACAAAACGGACAGGGGAATCAGCCCCAGCATTTT	TRBV18	-	TRBD1	TRBJ1-5